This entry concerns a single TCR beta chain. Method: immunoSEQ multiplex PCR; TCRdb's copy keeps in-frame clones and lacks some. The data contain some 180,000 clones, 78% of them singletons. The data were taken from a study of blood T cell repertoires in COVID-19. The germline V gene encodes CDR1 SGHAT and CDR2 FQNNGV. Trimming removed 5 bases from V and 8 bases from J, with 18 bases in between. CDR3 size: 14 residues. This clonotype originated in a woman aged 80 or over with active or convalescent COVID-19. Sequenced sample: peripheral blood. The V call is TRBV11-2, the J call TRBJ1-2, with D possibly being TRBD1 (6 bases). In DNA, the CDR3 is TGTGCCAGCAGCCCACACGGGGGGCTGGGCGGCTACACCTTC. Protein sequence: CASSPHGGLGGYTF. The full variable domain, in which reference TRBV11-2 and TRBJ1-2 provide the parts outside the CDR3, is EAGVAQSPRYKIIEKRQSVAFWCNPISGHATLYWYQQILGQGPKLLIQFQNNGVVDDSQLPKDRFSAERLKGVDSTLKIQPAKLEDSAVYLCASSPHGGLGGYTFGSGTRLTVV.